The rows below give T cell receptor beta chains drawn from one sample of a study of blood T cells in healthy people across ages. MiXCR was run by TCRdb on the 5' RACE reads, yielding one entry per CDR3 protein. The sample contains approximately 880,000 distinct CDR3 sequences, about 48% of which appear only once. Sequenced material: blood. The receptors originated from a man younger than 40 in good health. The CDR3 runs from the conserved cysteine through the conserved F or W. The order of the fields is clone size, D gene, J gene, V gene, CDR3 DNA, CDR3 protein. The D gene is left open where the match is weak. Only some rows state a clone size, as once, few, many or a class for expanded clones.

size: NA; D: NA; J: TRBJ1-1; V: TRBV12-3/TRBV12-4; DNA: TGTGCCAGCAGTTCCCCCGGGTGGGGTGAAGCTTTCTTT; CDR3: CASSSPGWGEAFF
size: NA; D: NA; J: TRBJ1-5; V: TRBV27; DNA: TGTGCCAGCAGCCGAAGGGCCTGGGGTGATCAGCCCCAGCATTTT; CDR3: CASSRRAWGDQPQHF
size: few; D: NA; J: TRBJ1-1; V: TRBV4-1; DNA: TGCGCCAGCAGCCAGAGCACCGGGACCTCCAAGGCAACTTTCTTT; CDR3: CASSQSTGTSKATFF
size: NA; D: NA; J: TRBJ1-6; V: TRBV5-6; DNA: TGTGCCAGCAGCTTTAAAGGGAATAATTCACCCCTCCACTTT; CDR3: CASSFKGNNSPLHF
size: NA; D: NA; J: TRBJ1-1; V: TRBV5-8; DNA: TGTGCCAGCAGCTTCGGTGGGGGGACCGGAACTGAAGCTTTCTTT; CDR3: CASSFGGGTGTEAFF
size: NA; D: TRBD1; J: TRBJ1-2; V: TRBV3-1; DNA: TGTGCCAGCAGCCACCTTTCGACAGGGAGAAACTATGGCTACACCTTC; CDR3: CASSHLSTGRNYGYTF
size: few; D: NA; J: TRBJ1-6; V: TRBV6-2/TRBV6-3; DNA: TGTGCCAGCTCCAGGGTACATAATTCACCCCTCCACTTT; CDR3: CASSRVHNSPLHF
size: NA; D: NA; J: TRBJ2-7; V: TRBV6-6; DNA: TGTGCCAGCAATCAACAGGAGAACTCCTACGAGCAGTACTTC; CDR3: CASNQQENSYEQYF
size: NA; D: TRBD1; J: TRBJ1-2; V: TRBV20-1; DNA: TGCAGTGCTACGGACAGGGGGCGGGACTATGGCTACACCTTC; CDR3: CSATDRGRDYGYTF
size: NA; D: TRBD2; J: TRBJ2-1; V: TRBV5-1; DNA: TGCGCCAGCAGCGCGATGACTAGCGGGGGAAACAATGAGCAGTTCTTC; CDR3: CASSAMTSGGNNEQFF
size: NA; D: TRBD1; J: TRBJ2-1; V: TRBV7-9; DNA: TGTGCCAGCAGCCCGACAGGGACCCTATACAATGAGCAGTTCTTC; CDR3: CASSPTGTLYNEQFF
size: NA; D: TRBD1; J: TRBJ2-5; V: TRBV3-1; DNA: TGTGCCAGCAGGTTTGACAGGGCGCAAGAGACCCAGTACTTC; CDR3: CASRFDRAQETQYF
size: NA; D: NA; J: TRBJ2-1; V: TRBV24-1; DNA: TGTGCCACCAGTGACCCTACCGGGACATCCTATGGTGAGCAGTTCTTC; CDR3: CATSDPTGTSYGEQFF
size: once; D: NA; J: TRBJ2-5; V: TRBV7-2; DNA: TGTGCCAGCAGCTCGACTAGGGACGAAGAGACCCAGTACTTC; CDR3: CASSSTRDEETQYF
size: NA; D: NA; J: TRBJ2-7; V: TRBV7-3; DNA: TGTGCCAGCAGCTTAACGGCGGGTGTCCACGAGCAGTACTTC; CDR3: CASSLTAGVHEQYF
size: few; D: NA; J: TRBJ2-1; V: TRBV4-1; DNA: TGCGCCAGCAGCCAAGTGGTTAAGGGTGGGGGAGCTGAGCAGTTCTTC; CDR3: CASSQVVKGGGAEQFF
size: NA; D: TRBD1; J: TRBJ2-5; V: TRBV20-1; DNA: TGCAGTGTCCAGAGACAGGGGGAACAAGAGACCCAGTACTTC; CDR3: CSVQRQGEQETQYF
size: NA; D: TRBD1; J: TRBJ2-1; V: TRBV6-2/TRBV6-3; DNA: TGTGCCAGCAGTTCTCCGACAGGGAGCGTCGGTGAGCAGTTCTTC; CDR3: CASSSPTGSVGEQFF
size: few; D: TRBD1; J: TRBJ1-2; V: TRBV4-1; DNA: TGCGCCAGCAGCCAGCCAGGAGGGGGCGGGTATGGCTACACCTTC; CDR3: CASSQPGGGGYGYTF
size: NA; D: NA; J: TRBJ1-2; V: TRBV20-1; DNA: TGCAGTGATGCGGTCAACTATGGCTACACCTTC; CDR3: CSDAVNYGYTF
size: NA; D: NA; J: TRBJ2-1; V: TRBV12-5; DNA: TGTGCTAGTGGCCTGGAGAGGAATGAGCAGTTCTTC; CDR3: CASGLERNEQFF
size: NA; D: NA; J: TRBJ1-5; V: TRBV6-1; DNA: TGTGCCAGCAGTGAAATCGCAGCTAGCAATCAGCCCCAGCATTTT; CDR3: CASSEIAASNQPQHF
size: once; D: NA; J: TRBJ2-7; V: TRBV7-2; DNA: TGTGCCAGCAGCTTAGTGATTCGGAAGTACGAGCAGTACTTC; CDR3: CASSLVIRKYEQYF
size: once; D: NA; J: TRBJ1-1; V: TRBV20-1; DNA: TGCAGTGCTAGAGGCATTTACATGAACACTGAAGCTTTCTTT; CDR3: CSARGIYMNTEAFF
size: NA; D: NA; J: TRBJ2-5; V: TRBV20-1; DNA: TGCAGTGGCAGGTCTAATTGGGGGACCCAGTACTTC; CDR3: CSGRSNWGTQYF
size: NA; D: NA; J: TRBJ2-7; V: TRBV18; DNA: TGTGCCAGCTCGCGGGACCAGTCCTACGAGCAGTACTTC; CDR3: CASSRDQSYEQYF
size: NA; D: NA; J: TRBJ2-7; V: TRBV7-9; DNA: TGTGCCAGCAGCTCATCCGGGGCACCTTCCTACGAGCAGTACTTC; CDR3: CASSSSGAPSYEQYF
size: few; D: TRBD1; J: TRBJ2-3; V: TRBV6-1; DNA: TGTGCCAGCAGTACGACCGGGACAGACCTTTTCGCGGATACGCAGTATTTT; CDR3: CASSTTGTDLFADTQYF
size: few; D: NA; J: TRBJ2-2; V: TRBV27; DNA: TGTGCCAGCAGACCGGGGCGCGGGGAGCTGTTTTTT; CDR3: CASRPGRGELFF
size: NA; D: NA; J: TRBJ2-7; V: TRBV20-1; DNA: TGCAGTGCCGGGCCCCCGACAATCTACGAGCAGTACTTC; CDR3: CSAGPPTIYEQYF
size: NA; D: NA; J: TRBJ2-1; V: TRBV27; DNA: TGTGCCAGCAGTTTATGGGCAGGGAAATCTTATGAGCAGTTCTTC; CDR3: CASSLWAGKSYEQFF
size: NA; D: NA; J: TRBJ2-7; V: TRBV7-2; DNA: TGTGCCAGCAGCTTACAGGGTCTAATCTACGAGCAGTACTTC; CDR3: CASSLQGLIYEQYF
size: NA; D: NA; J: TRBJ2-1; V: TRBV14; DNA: TGTGCCAGCAGCCCTCCCCCGGCAGGGTATTACAATGAGCAGTTCTTC; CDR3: CASSPPPAGYYNEQFF
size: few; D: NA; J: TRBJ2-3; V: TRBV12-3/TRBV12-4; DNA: TGTGCCAGCAGTAAGGCCTGGGATGCGCAGTATTTT; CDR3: CASSKAWDAQYF
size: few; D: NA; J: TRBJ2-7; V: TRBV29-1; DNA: TGCAGCGTTGAAGATCTTGGCCAGCGCGGGACCTACGAGCAGTACTTC; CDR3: CSVEDLGQRGTYEQYF
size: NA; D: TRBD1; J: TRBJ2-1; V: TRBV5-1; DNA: TGCGCCAGCAGCCCCCGGGGACAGGGCAACGATGAGCGGTTCTTC; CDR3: CASSPRGQGNDERFF
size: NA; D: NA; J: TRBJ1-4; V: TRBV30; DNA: TGTGCCTGGAGTGTACTTGGGGCTACTAATGAAAAACTGTTTTTT; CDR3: CAWSVLGATNEKLFF
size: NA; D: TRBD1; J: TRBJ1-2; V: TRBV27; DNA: TGTGCCAGCAGTTTTGGACAGGGGAGGTATGGCTACACCTTC; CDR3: CASSFGQGRYGYTF
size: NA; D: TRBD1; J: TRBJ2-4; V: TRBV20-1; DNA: TGCAGTGCTAGGCAGACAGGGGCCGAAGAGCAGTACTTC; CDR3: CSARQTGAEEQYF
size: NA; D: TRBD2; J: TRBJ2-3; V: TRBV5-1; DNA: TGCGCCAGCAGCCTACGGGGACTAGCGGGGCTAATCACAGATACGCAGTATTTT; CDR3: CASSLRGLAGLITDTQYF
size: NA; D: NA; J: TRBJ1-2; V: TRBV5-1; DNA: TGCGCCAGCAGCTTGGAGACAGACCCCTATAGCTACACCTTC; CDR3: CASSLETDPYSYTF